This passage covers 5 T cell receptor beta chains from one sample sequenced in a study of blood T cell repertoires in COVID-19. Sequencing was performed with immunoSEQ multiplex PCR; in TCRdb, only in-frame clones are kept and a portion is missing. The repertoire holds about 160,000 clones, with around 80% as singletons. The sample was peripheral blood. These receptors were taken from a man between 60 and 75 years old with active or convalescent COVID-19.

This chain connects TRBV5-5 to TRBJ1-3, with D possibly TRBD1 on 6 matching bases. CDR3 size: 15 residues. V lost 1 base to trimming and J lost 4 bases, with 12 bases between them. Germline assignment: CDR1 SGHKS and CDR2 YYEKEE (reference sequence). Written as DNA, the CDR3 is TGTGCCAGCAGCTTGACGGGACATACGGGAAACACCATATATTTT. This translates into CASSLTGHTGNTIYF.

This clone appeared a few times. The rearrangement joins TRBV5-4 to TRBJ1-2; no definite D call. The CDR3 consists of 11 residues. The germline V and J ends were trimmed by 4 bases and 8 bases, with 9 bases remaining between them. Germline assignment: CDR1 SGHNT and CDR2 YYREEE (reference sequence). CDR3 sequence: CASSRTGGYTF. DNA for the CDR3: TGTGCCAGCAGCCGAACCGGGGGCTACACCTTC.

The chain links TRBV3-1 (or the pseudogene TRBV3-2) to TRBJ2-7, with 9 bases fitting TRBD2. V gave up 0 bases and J gave up 6 bases; unmatched junction bases: 3. Germline V gives CDR1 LGHDT, CDR2 YNNKEL (reference sequence). The CDR3 runs 14 residues. CDR3 amino acids: CASSQEVAGVEQYF. In nucleotides, the CDR3 is TGTGCCAGCAGCCAAGAAGTAGCGGGGGTCGAGCAGTACTTC.

V is TRBV5-4 and J is TRBJ1-4; D is perhaps TRBD1 (5 bases). Between the trimmed V and J ends, which lost 4 bases and 8 bases, there was a span of 15 bases. CDR1 and CDR2 from the germline V gene are SGHNT and YYREEE (reference sequence). The CDR3 contains 14 residues. CDR3 protein: CASSRDGGDEKLFF. CDR3 bases: TGTGCCAGCAGCCGGGACGGAGGGGACGAAAAACTGTTTTTT. The entire variable domain, with the rest obtained from reference TRBV5-4 and TRBJ1-4, is as follows: ETGVTQSPTHLIKTRGQQVTLRCSSQSGHNTVSWYQQALGQGPQFIFQYYREEENGRGNFPPRFSGLQFPNYSSELNVNALELDDSALYLCASSRDGGDEKLFFGSGTQLSVL.

The chain is built from TRBV5-1 and TRBJ1-1; D is perhaps TRBD1 (6 bases). Germline values: CDR1 SGHRS, CDR2 YFSETQ. The CDR3 loop spans 16 amino acids. The V end was cut by 0 bases, the J end by 1 base, with 13 bases between. CDR3 loop: CASSLGSGTQNTEAFF. In nucleotides, the CDR3 is TGCGCCAGCAGCTTGGGCTCCGGGACACAGAACACTGAAGCTTTCTTT. The complete variable domain, with remaining parts taken from reference TRBV5-1 and TRBJ1-1, reads KAGVTQTPRYLIKTRGQQVTLSCSPISGHRSVSWYQQTPGQGLQFLFEYFSETQRNKGNFPGRFSGRQFSNSRSEMNVSTLELGDSALYLCASSLGSGTQNTEAFFGQGTRLTVV.